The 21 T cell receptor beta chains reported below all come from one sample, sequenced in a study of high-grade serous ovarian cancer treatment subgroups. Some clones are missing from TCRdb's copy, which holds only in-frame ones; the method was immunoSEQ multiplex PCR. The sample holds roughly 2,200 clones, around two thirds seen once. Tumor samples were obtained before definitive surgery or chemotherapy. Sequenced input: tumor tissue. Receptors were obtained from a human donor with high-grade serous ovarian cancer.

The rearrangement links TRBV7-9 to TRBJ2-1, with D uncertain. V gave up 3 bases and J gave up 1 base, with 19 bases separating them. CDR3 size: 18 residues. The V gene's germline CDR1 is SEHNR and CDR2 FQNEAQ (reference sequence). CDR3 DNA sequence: TGTGCCAGCAGCTTCCCACGCCAATATAGCAGTTCCTACAATGAGCAGTTCTTC. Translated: CASSFPRQYSSSYNEQFF.

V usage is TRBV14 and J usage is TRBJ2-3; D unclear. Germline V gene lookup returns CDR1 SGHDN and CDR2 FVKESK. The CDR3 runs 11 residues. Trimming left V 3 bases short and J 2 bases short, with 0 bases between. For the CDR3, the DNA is TGTGCCAGCAGCCACACAGATACGCAGTATTTT. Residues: CASSHTDTQYF.

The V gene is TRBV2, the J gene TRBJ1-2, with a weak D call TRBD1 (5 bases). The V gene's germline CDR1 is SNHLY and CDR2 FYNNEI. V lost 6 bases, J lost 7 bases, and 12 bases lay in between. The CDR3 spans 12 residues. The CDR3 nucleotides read TGTGCCAGCAGGGGGGACTATACTGGCTACACCTTC. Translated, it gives CASRGDYTGYTF.

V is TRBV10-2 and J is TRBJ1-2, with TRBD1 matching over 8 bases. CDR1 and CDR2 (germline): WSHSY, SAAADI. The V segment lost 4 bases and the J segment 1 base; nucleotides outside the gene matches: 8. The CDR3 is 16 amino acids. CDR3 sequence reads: CASSVQGGTINYGYTF. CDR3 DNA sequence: TGCGCCAGCAGTGTACAGGGGGGAACCATTAACTATGGCTACACCTTC.

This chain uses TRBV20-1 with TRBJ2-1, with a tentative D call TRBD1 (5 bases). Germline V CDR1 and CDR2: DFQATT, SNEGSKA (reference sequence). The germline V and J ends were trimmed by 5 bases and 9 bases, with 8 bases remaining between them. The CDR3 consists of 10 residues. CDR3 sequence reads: CSAGQGEQFF. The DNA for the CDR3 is TGCAGTGCTGGTCAGGGTGAGCAGTTCTTC.

The CDR3 is CASSRDGKTYGYTF. The DNA of the CDR3 is TGCGCCAGCAGCCGAGACGGGAAAACCTATGGCTACACCTTC. This chain uses TRBV4-1 with TRBJ1-2; D unresolved. The V gene lost 4 bases and the J gene lost 4 bases, with 13 bases spanning the gap. CDR3 length equals 14 residues. Germline V gene sequence: CDR1 MGHRA, CDR2 YSYEKL.

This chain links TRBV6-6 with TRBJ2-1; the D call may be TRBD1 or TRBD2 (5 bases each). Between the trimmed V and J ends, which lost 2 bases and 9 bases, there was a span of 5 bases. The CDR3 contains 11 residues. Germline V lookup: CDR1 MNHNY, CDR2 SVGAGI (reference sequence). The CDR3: CASSYGGEQFF. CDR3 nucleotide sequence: TGTGCCAGCAGTTACGGGGGTGAGCAGTTCTTC.

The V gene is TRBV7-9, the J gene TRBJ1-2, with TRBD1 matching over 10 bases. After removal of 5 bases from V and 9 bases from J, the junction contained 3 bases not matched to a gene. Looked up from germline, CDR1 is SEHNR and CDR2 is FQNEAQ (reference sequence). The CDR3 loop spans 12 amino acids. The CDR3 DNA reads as TGTGCCAGCAGCCTGGGACAGGGGAGCTACACCTTC. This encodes CASSLGQGSYTF.

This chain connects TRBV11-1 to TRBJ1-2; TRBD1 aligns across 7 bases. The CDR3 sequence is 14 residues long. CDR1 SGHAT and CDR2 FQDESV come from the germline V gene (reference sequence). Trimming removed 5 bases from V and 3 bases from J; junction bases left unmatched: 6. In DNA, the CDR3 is TGTGCCAGCAGCACGCAGGGGGTGCACTATGGCTACACCTTC. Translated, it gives CASSTQGVHYGYTF. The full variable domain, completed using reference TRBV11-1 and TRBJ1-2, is EAEVAQSPRYKITEKSQAVAFWCDPISGHATLYWYRQILGQGPELLVQFQDESVVDDSQLPKDRFSAERLKGVDSTLKIQPAELGDSAMYLCASSTQGVHYGYTFGSGTRLTVV.

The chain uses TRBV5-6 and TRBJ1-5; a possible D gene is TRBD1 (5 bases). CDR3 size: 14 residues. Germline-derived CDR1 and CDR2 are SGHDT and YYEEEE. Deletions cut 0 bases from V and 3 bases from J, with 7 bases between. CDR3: CASSLGDANQPQHF. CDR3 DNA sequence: TGTGCCAGCAGCTTGGGGGACGCCAATCAGCCCCAGCATTTT.

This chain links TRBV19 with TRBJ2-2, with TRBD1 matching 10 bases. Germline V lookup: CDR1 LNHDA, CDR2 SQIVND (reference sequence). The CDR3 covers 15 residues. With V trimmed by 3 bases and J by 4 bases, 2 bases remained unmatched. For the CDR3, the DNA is TGTGCCAGTAGTATGGACAGGGGGATCACCGGGGAGCTGTTTTTT. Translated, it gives CASSMDRGITGELFF.

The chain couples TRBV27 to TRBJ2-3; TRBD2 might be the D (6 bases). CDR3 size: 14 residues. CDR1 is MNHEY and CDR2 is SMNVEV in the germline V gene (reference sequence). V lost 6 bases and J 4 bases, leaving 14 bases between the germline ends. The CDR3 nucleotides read TGTGCCAGCAGGGCTGGCGGCGGGGCAGATACGCAGTATTTT. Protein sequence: CASRAGGGADTQYF.

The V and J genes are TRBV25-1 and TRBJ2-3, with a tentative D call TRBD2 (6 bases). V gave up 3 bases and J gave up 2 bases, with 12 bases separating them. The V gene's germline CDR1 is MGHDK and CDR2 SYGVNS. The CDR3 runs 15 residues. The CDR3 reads CASSDDERVTDTQYF. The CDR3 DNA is TGTGCCAGCAGTGATGATGAGCGGGTCACAGATACGCAGTATTTT.

The DNA of the CDR3 is TGTGCCAGCAGCGTAGGTCCTATTAACAATGAGCAGTTCTTC. The encoded protein is CASSVGPINNEQFF. The V gene is TRBV9, the J gene TRBJ2-1; D unclear. This CDR3 spans 14 amino acids. The V gene's germline CDR1 is SGDLS and CDR2 YYNGEE. The V gene lost 0 bases and the J gene lost 5 bases, with 9 bases spanning the gap.

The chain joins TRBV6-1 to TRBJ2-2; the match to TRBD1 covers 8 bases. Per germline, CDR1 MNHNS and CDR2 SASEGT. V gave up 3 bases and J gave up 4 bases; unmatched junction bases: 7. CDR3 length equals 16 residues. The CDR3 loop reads CASSDATGEGTGELFF. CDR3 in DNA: TGTGCCAGCAGTGACGCGACAGGGGAAGGCACCGGGGAGCTGTTTTTT.

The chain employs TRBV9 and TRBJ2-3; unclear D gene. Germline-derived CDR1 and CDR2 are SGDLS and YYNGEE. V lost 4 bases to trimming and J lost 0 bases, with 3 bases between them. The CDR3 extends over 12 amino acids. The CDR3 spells CASSFSTDTQYF. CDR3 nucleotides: TGTGCCAGCAGCTTTAGCACAGATACGCAGTATTTT.

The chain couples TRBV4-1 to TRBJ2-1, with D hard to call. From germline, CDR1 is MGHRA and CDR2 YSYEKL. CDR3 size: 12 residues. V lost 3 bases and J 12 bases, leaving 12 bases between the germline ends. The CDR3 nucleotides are TGCGCCAGCAGCCAGAACCCGAACTCGCAGTTCTTC. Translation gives CASSQNPNSQFF.

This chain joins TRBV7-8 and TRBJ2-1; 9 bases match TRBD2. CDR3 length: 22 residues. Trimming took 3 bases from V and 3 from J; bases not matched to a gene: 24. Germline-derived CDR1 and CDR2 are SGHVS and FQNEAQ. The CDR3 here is CASSLIVVGNFAGGPVYNEQFF. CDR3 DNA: TGTGCCAGCAGCTTGATTGTTGTTGGAAACTTCGCGGGAGGGCCAGTCTACAATGAGCAGTTCTTC. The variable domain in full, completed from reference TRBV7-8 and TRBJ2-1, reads GAGVSQSPRYKVAKRGQDVALRCDPISGHVSLFWYQQALGQGPEFLTYFQNEAQLDKSGLPSDRFFAERPEGSVSTLKIQRTQQEDSAVYLCASSLIVVGNFAGGPVYNEQFFGPGTRLTVL.

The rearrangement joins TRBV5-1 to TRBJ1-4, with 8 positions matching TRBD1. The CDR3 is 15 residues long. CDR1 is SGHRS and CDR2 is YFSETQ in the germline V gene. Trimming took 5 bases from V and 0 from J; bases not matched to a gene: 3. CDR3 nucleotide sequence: TGCGCCAGCAGAGGGACAGGCTCAACTAATGAAAAACTGTTTTTT. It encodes CASRGTGSTNEKLFF.

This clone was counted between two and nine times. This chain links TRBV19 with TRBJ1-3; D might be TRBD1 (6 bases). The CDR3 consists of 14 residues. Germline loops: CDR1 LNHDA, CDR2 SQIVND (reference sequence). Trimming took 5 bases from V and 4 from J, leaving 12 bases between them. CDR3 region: CASSLPGTGNTIYF. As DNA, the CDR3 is TGTGCCAGTAGTCTCCCCGGGACAGGAAACACCATATATTTT.

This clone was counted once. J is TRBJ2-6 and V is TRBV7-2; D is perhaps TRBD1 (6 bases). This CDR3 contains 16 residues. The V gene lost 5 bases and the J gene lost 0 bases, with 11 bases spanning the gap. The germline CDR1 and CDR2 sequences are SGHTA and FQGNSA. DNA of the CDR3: TGTGCCAGCAGCGCATACAGGGTCTCTGGGGCCAACGTCCTGACTTTC. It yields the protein CASSAYRVSGANVLTF.